This is a list of T cell receptor beta chains from one sample in a study of CD8 T cells in Susac syndrome. TCRdb re-called the immunoSEQ multiplex PCR reads with MiXCR, one entry per CDR3 protein. The sample has roughly 400,000 distinct CDR3 sequences, around 85% seen once. Sequencing was done on a sample of CD8+ T cells from PBMCs. These receptors were collected from a human donor with multiple sclerosis. CDR3s include the opening cysteine and the closing phenylalanine or tryptophan. A D gene is named only where the DNA matches it firmly. Not all rows give a size; the values are once, few, many and, for expanded clones, a class.

D: TRBD1
J: TRBJ1-2
V: TRBV5-1
size: .
CDR3: CASSSGTVNHGYTF
DNA: TGCGCCAGCAGCTCGGGGACAGTGAATCATGGCTACACCTTC

D: .
J: TRBJ2-1
V: TRBV20-1
size: .
CDR3: CSAGARRFSYNEQFF
DNA: TGCAGTGCTGGGGCTCGACGGTTTTCCTACAATGAGCAGTTCTTC

D: .
J: TRBJ2-3
V: TRBV2
size: .
CDR3: CASSPWAGVSTDTQYF
DNA: TGTGCCAGCTCTCCCTGGGCCGGGGTGAGCACAGATACGCAGTATTTT

D: .
J: TRBJ2-1
V: TRBV27
size: .
CDR3: CASSLSPFDEQFF
DNA: TGTGCCAGCAGTTTATCGCCGTTTGATGAGCAGTTCTTC

D: .
J: TRBJ2-1
V: TRBV30
size: .
CDR3: CAWSVRGDEQFF
DNA: TGTGCCTGGAGTGTTCGGGGCGATGAGCAGTTCTTC

D: TRBD1
J: TRBJ2-5
V: TRBV11-2
size: .
CDR3: CASSRLGQASQETQYF
DNA: TGTGCCAGCAGCCGCCTGGGACAGGCATCCCAAGAGACCCAGTACTTC

D: .
J: TRBJ2-5
V: TRBV2
size: .
CDR3: CASSRGQTNQETQYF
DNA: TGTGCCAGCAGCCGCGGACAGACGAACCAAGAGACCCAGTACTTC

D: .
J: TRBJ1-1
V: TRBV6-5
size: .
CDR3: CASSLLPGRLGVEAFF
DNA: TGTGCCAGCAGTTTACTTCCGGGACGATTAGGCGTAGAAGCTTTCTTT

D: .
J: TRBJ1-1
V: TRBV5-1
size: few
CDR3: CASSLSHGYTEAFF
DNA: TGCGCCAGCAGCCTTTCTCACGGATACACTGAAGCTTTCTTT

D: TRBD2
J: TRBJ2-1
V: TRBV18
size: .
CDR3: CASSLVSLAGEFDNEQFF
DNA: TGTGCCAGCTCACTTGTCTCGCTAGCGGGAGAATTCGACAATGAGCAGTTCTTC

D: .
J: TRBJ2-2
V: TRBV27
size: .
CDR3: CASSLGSAAGELFF
DNA: TGTGCCAGCAGTTTAGGCAGCGCGGCCGGGGAGCTGTTTTTT

D: TRBD1
J: TRBJ1-2
V: TRBV20-1
size: .
CDR3: CSARDRGQYGYTF
DNA: TGCAGTGCTAGAGACAGGGGGCAATATGGCTACACCTTC

D: .
J: TRBJ2-1
V: TRBV5-1
size: .
CDR3: CASSLVSKQFF
DNA: TGCGCCAGCAGCTTGGTTTCAAAGCAGTTCTTC

D: TRBD1
J: TRBJ1-2
V: TRBV28
size: .
CDR3: CASSLPGTGLLDYGYTF
DNA: TGTGCCAGCAGTTTACCAGGGACAGGGCTTCTCGACTATGGCTACACCTTC

D: TRBD1
J: TRBJ1-1
V: TRBV5-1
size: once
CDR3: CASSWQGANTEAFF
DNA: TGCGCCAGCAGCTGGCAGGGGGCGAACACTGAAGCTTTCTTT